This T cell receptor beta chain emerged from a study of neurological immune-mediated disorders. The cDNA came from 5'RACE, which used 10-nucleotide random UMIs. TCRdb called the 5' RACE reads again in MiXCR, with one record for every CDR3 protein. This table has under 70,000 distinct CDR3 sequences, approximately 4% appearing once. About this clonotype itself: The antigen is undetermined. It may be a read error: a sequence one base away is much more abundant.

Broader study findings: The level of TCR clonal expansion was highest in patients with HTLV-1-associated myelopathy and lowest in multiple sclerosis, where it fell below the level seen in healthy controls. Repertoires from 18 of 34 multiple sclerosis patients grouped phylogenetically into a related-CDR3 cluster, suggesting a possible signature.

This receptor was identified in a woman in her twenties or thirties with multiple sclerosis. The sequencing input was PBMCs.

CDR3 nucleotides: TGTGCCAGCAGTCCCCCCGGAAAGCCTCGAGAAGCTTTCTTT. Translation gives CASSPPGKPREAFF. The chain has TRBV6-5 and TRBJ1-1; D unresolved. The CDR3 is made up of 14 amino acids. CDR1 and CDR2 (germline): MNHEY, SVGAGI. The V end was cut by 5 bases, the J end by 8 bases, with 18 bases between.